The clone carrying this T cell receptor (beta chain) was counted ten times or more. Time point defined: pre-sensitization, week 0. As to treatment: therapeutic diphenylcyclopropenone sensitization with weekly scalp DPC. The entry originates in a study of human T cells and chemical hapten exposure. One entry per CDR3 protein, called by TCRdb with MiXCR from the RACE reads. The sample has approximately 52,000 distinct CDR3 sequences; 9.4% are singletons. Germline-derived CDR1 and CDR2 are MNHNS and SASEGT. Trimming removed 1 base from V and 9 bases from J, with 4 bases in between. CDR3 length: 11 residues.

This clonotype was sampled from a woman in her forties with alopecia areata. Some clones in this sample may be carry-over from other donors' samples. The chain carries TRBV6-1 and TRBJ1-5; D uncertain. The source was whole blood, collected in connection with sensitization to the hapten diphenylcyclopropenone (DPC). CDR3 loop: CASSEGWPQHF. The CDR3 nucleotides are TGTGCCAGCAGTGAAGGATGGCCCCAGCATTTT.